This entry lists 14 T cell receptor beta chains sequenced from one sample in a study of cytomegalovirus exposure and HLA in healthy donors. With 60 Vbeta and 13 Jbeta primers, the PCR was carried out. Measured with immunoSEQ multiplex PCR; TCRdb has only the in-frame clones, and not every one. The repertoire holds 150,000 to 250,000 clones, with around 79% as singletons. The sequenced sample consisted of PBMCs. These receptor sequences come from a woman in her 30s in good health and CMV-seropositive.

The chain combines TRBV7-8 with TRBJ1-5; 10 nucleotides match TRBD1. Trimming took 5 bases from V and 6 from J; bases not matched to a gene: 4. The CDR3 contains 14 residues. CDR1 and CDR2 (germline): SGHVS, FQNEAQ. CDR3 protein: CASSPTGGRQPQHF. CDR3 DNA: TGTGCCAGCAGCCCGACAGGGGGCCGTCAGCCCCAGCATTTT. The full variable domain, its missing parts supplied by reference TRBV7-8 and TRBJ1-5, is GAGVSQSPRYKVAKRGQDVALRCDPISGHVSLFWYQQALGQGPEFLTYFQNEAQLDKSGLPSDRFFAERPEGSVSTLKIQRTQQEDSAVYLCASSPTGGRQPQHFGDGTRLSIL.

V gene TRBV5-1 combines with J gene TRBJ2-3; TRBD2 matches 10 bases. CDR3 length: 16 amino acids. In germline, CDR1 is SGHRS, CDR2 YFSETQ. The junction had 6 bases not matched to a gene; V was cut back by 0 bases and J by 5 bases. This chain's CDR3 is CASSLERGGLGDTQYF. CDR3 sequence (DNA): TGCGCCAGCAGCTTGGAGCGGGGGGGCCTTGGAGATACGCAGTATTTT.

The J gene is TRBJ1-1, the V gene TRBV11-2; D ambiguous. The CDR3 runs to 15 residues. V was shortened by 5 bases and J by 1 base, with 14 bases between the two germline ends. Germline assignment: CDR1 SGHAT and CDR2 FQNNGV. DNA for the CDR3: TGTGCCAGCAGCCCTAGTAAAGGAGGGAACACTGAAGCTTTCTTT. It codes for CASSPSKGGNTEAFF.

V is TRBV5-1 and J is TRBJ2-4; TRBD2 agrees at 14 bases. The V and J ends lost 2 bases and 8 bases, in that order; junction bases with no gene match: 6. The CDR3 has 16 residues. From germline, CDR1 is SGHRS and CDR2 YFSETQ. DNA of the CDR3: TGCGCCAGCAGCTTAGGGACTAGCGGGAGTACGGACATTCAGTACTTC. It yields the protein CASSLGTSGSTDIQYF.

This chain links TRBV6-5 with TRBJ1-2; D not certain. V was trimmed by 0 bases and J by 5 bases, leaving 16 bases between them. CDR1 and CDR2 (germline): MNHEY, SVGAGI. This CDR3 has 16 amino acids. The CDR3 loop reads CASSYSGVPHPYGYTF. CDR3 coding DNA: TGTGCCAGCAGTTACTCCGGGGTCCCACATCCGTATGGCTACACCTTC.

This chain connects TRBV9 to TRBJ2-1, with D possibly TRBD2 on 6 matching bases. The germline CDR1 and CDR2 sequences are SGDLS and YYNGEE. This CDR3 contains 17 residues. The V end lost 0 bases, the J end lost 3 bases, and 16 bases lay between the germline ends. The CDR3 coding sequence is TGTGCCAGCAGCGTAGAAGGGGAGGAGGGTCGCTACAATGAGCAGTTCTTC. Translating it yields CASSVEGEEGRYNEQFF.

The chain joins TRBV5-1 to TRBJ1-4, with a tentative D call TRBD1 (5 bases). This CDR3 is built from 16 residues. Looked up from germline, CDR1 is SGHRS and CDR2 is YFSETQ. Trimming pared 0 bases from V and 3 bases from J, leaving 12 bases between. The CDR3 protein is CASSLASRVANEKLFF. As DNA, the CDR3 is TGCGCCAGCAGCTTGGCAAGCAGGGTGGCTAATGAAAAACTGTTTTTT.

The chain is built from TRBV11-2 and TRBJ2-2; possible D gene TRBD2, 5 bases. The CDR3 is 16 amino acids. The germline gives CDR1 SGHAT, CDR2 FQNNGV. V lost 1 base, J lost 1 base, and 10 bases lay in between. The CDR3 is CASSLGLGRNTGELFF. DNA for the CDR3: TGTGCCAGCAGCTTAGGGCTAGGGAGGAACACCGGGGAGCTGTTTTTT.

The chain couples TRBV7-6 to TRBJ2-7; 12 bases are a match to TRBD2. The CDR3 length is 17 residues. Germline lookup yields CDR1 SGHVS and CDR2 FNYEAQ. Trimming took 2 bases from V and 4 from J; bases not matched to a gene: 9. In DNA, the CDR3 is TGTGCCAGCAGCTTATTGACTAGCGGGAGCCTTCGGTACGAGCAGTACTTC. Protein sequence: CASSLLTSGSLRYEQYF.

The V and J genes are TRBV18 and TRBJ1-4, with a possible D match to TRBD1 (5 bases). This CDR3 spans 16 amino acids. V lost 4 bases, J lost 0 bases, and 12 bases lay in between. The germline V gene encodes CDR1 KGHSH and CDR2 LQKENI. The CDR3 protein is CASSLLDIATNEKLFF. The CDR3 DNA reads as TGTGCCAGCTCACTCCTGGACATTGCAACTAATGAAAAACTGTTTTTT.

The chain employs TRBV7-8 and TRBJ2-1; 9 bases line up with TRBD1. The CDR3 length is 15 residues. J gave up 8 bases and V 5 bases, and 10 bases lay outside the gene matches. Per germline, CDR1 SGHVS and CDR2 FQNEAQ. In DNA form, the CDR3 reads TGTGCCAGCAGCACCCGGAGGGACAGGGCTCATGAGCAGTTCTTC. It codes for CASSTRRDRAHEQFF.

The CDR3 region has the DNA TGTGCCAGCAGTGAACAAGGACAGGGTTATGGCTACACCTTC. The encoded protein is CASSEQGQGYGYTF. This chain uses TRBV6-4 with TRBJ1-2; 8 nucleotides align to TRBD1. Trimming removed 3 bases from V and 5 bases from J; junction bases left unmatched: 5. The CDR3 covers 14 residues. Germline lookup yields CDR1 MRHNA and CDR2 SNTAGT.

This clone was observed a handful of times. The V gene is TRBV5-8, the J gene TRBJ1-4, with 8 bases lining up with TRBD1. V was clipped by 3 bases and J by 7 bases; unmatched bases: 5. Germline assignment: CDR1 SGHTS and CDR2 YDEGEE. The CDR3 is made up of 14 amino acids. CDR3 nucleotide sequence: TGTGCCAGCAGCTCTCGGACAGGGTTTGAAAAACTGTTTTTT. This gives the protein CASSSRTGFEKLFF.

V gene TRBV7-2 combines with J gene TRBJ2-3; TRBD2 aligns across 11 bases. V lost 1 base, J lost 4 bases, and 1 base stayed unmatched. The germline V gene has CDR1 SGHTA and CDR2 FQGNSA. The CDR3 is 15 residues long. The DNA of the CDR3 is TGTGCCAGCAGCTTAGTAGCGGGAGGGGCAGATACGCAGTATTTT. Translation gives CASSLVAGGADTQYF.